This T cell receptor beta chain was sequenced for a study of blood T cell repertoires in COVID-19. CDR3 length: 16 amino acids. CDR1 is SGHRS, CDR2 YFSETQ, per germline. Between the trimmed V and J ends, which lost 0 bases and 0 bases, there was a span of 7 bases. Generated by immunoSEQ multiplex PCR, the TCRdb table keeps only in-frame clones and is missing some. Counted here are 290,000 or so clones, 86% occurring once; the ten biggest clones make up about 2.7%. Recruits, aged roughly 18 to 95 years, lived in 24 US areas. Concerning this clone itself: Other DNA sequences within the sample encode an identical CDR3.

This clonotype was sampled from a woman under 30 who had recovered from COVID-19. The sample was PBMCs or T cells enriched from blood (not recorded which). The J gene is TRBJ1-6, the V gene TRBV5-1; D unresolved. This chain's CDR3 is CASSLVGSSYNSPLHF. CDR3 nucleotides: TGCGCCAGCAGCTTGGTCGGGAGCTCCTATAATTCACCCCTCCACTTT.